Presented here are 25 T cell receptor beta chains from one specimen sequenced in a study of cytomegalovirus exposure and HLA in healthy donors. Vbeta (60) and Jbeta (13) primers were used in the PCR. Here immunoSEQ multiplex PCR was the method, and the copy in TCRdb shows in-frame clones only, minus some. The repertoire consists of some 170,000 clones, with 80% to 85% occurring once and the leading ten covering 0.95% to 1%. Input material: PBMCs. All receptors derive from a girl aged 2 to 10 in good health and CMV-seropositive.

This rearrangement joins TRBV30 to TRBJ1-1; no firm D call. Germline values: CDR1 GTSNPN, CDR2 SVGIG (reference sequence). The CDR3 contains 14 residues. Trimming cost V 0 bases and J 3 bases, with 11 bases left between them. The CDR3 DNA reads as TGTGCCTGGAGTGTTATACAGACCCACACTGAAGCTTTCTTT. This encodes CAWSVIQTHTEAFF. The entire variable domain, with the rest obtained from reference TRBV30 and TRBJ1-1, is as follows: SQTIHQWPATLVQPVGSPLSLECTVEGTSNPNLYWYRQAAGRGLQLLFYSVGIGQISSEVPQNLSASRPQDRQFILSSKKLLLSDSGFYLCAWSVIQTHTEAFFGQGTRLTVV.

This clone showed up just a few times. CDR3 DNA: TGTGCCAGCAGCGTAGCAGGGGGCGGGGTGACTGAAGCTTTCTTT. This gives the protein CASSVAGGGVTEAFF. The chain couples TRBV9 to TRBJ1-1, with 8 nucleotides matching TRBD1. This CDR3 comprises 15 residues. The germline V gene has CDR1 SGDLS and CDR2 YYNGEE. V gave up 0 bases and J gave up 5 bases; unmatched junction bases: 6. The full variable domain, rest sourced from reference TRBV9 and TRBJ1-1, is DSGVTQTPKHLITATGQRVTLRCSPRSGDLSVYWYQQSLDQGLQFLIQYYNGEERAKGNILERFSAQQFPDLHSELNLSSLELGDSALYFCASSVAGGGVTEAFFGQGTRLTVV.

The rearrangement uses TRBV30 and TRBJ1-6; D not resolved. CDR3 length: 16 residues. CDR1 and CDR2 from the germline V gene are GTSNPN and SVGIG (reference sequence). Trimming took off 2 bases at V and 3 bases at J, with 14 bases between the two ends. The CDR3 protein is CAWSRESSNYNSPLHF. The DNA for the CDR3 is TGTGCCTGGAGTCGCGAGTCGTCTAACTATAATTCACCCCTCCACTTT.

This chain uses TRBV30 with TRBJ1-1, with D tentatively TRBD1 (5 bases). The germline V gene has CDR1 GTSNPN and CDR2 SVGIG (reference sequence). V lost 1 base and J lost 4, with 16 bases in between. This CDR3 comprises 15 residues. Here the CDR3 reads CAWSEGRRGITEAFF. In DNA form, the CDR3 reads TGTGCCTGGAGTGAAGGGCGAAGGGGTATCACTGAAGCTTTCTTT.

V usage is TRBV30 and J usage is TRBJ1-1; no definite D call. The V gene's germline CDR1 is GTSNPN and CDR2 SVGIG (reference sequence). This CDR3 region has 10 residues. V was cut by 5 bases and J by 6 bases, with 7 bases left in between. DNA for the CDR3: TGTGCCTGGGGGGAGGCTGAAGCTTTCTTT. It encodes CAWGEAEAFF.

The gene calls are TRBV19 and TRBJ2-7, with 9 bases that match TRBD2. This CDR3 has 17 residues. CDR1 and CDR2 from the germline V gene are LNHDA and SQIVND (reference sequence). The ends lost 3 bases at V and 3 bases at J; junction bases unmatched: 12. The CDR3, as DNA: TGTGCCAGTAGTATCGGGCTAGCGGGAACCTTTAGCTACGAGCAGTACTTC. Protein sequence: CASSIGLAGTFSYEQYF.

The CDR3 DNA reads TGTGCCAGCAGTAAGGACAGGATCTGGGGCTACACCTTC. It encodes CASSKDRIWGYTF. The chain combines TRBV2 with TRBJ1-2; 7 bases fit TRBD1. The junction had 8 bases not matched to a gene; V was cut back by 5 bases and J by 8 bases. Germline CDR1 reads SNHLY; CDR2 reads FYNNEI. This CDR3 is 13 amino acids long.

This chain uses TRBV5-3 with TRBJ2-7; 10 bases are shared with TRBD2. TRBV5-3 is an ORF for which the function is uncertain. V lost 0 bases to trimming and J lost 4 bases; unmatched junction nucleotides: 4. This CDR3 contains 15 residues. CDR3 residues: CARSLASGRGYEQYF. Written as DNA, the CDR3 is TGTGCCAGAAGCTTGGCTAGCGGGAGAGGTTACGAGCAGTACTTC.

The rearrangement joins TRBV2 to TRBJ1-3, with D uncertain. This CDR3 has 15 residues. Germline V CDR1 and CDR2: SNHLY, FYNNEI. V lost 4 bases to trimming and J lost 0 bases, with 10 bases between them. This chain's CDR3 is CASSGDRSSGNTIYF. CDR3 in DNA: TGTGCCAGCAGTGGCGATAGGAGCTCTGGAAACACCATATATTTT.

The chain links TRBV14 to TRBJ2-2; the match to TRBD2 covers 7 bases. V dropped 1 base and J dropped 5; count of bases not matched to a gene: 1. CDR1 SGHDN and CDR2 FVKESK come from the germline V gene. The CDR3 spans 14 residues. The CDR3 DNA reads TGTGCCAGCAGCCAAGTGCGGGGGACCGGGGAGCTGTTTTTT. This codes for CASSQVRGTGELFF.

The sample holds one count of this clone. The chain is built from TRBV30 and TRBJ2-3, with D possibly being TRBD2 (6 bases). This CDR3 comprises 12 residues. Deletions cut 3 bases from V and 8 bases from J, with 12 bases between. Germline loops: CDR1 GTSNPN, CDR2 SVGIG (reference sequence). In nucleotides, the CDR3 is TGTGCCTGGAGCGTGGGGCGGGGTACGCAGTATTTT. Translating gives CAWSVGRGTQYF.

This chain's CDR3 is CASSLGGGSFGYTF. The CDR3 DNA follows: TGCGCCAGCAGCTTGGGTGGGGGCTCCTTTGGCTACACCTTC. The chain carries TRBV5-1 and TRBJ1-2, with TRBD1 as a possible D gene (6 bases). V was trimmed by 0 bases and J by 7 bases, leaving 13 bases between them. The length of the CDR3 is 14 residues. CDR1 SGHRS and CDR2 YFSETQ come from the germline V gene.

The V call is TRBV21-1, the J call TRBJ2-1; the table's TRBD1 call for D was not verified on the DNA. TRBV21-1 is a pseudogene segment. The CDR3 loop spans 12 amino acids. The CDR3 reads CASSNTGIQQFF. CDR3 in DNA: TGTGCCAGCAGCAACACAGGAATCCAGCAGTTCTTC.

The chain carries TRBV30 and TRBJ1-2; D possibly corresponds to TRBD1 (5 bases). Germline CDR1 GTSNPN, CDR2 SVGIG (reference sequence). This CDR3 is 15 amino acids long. Deletions cut 0 bases from V and 4 bases from J, with 15 bases between. The CDR3 loop reads CAWSVPQGGSYGYTF. DNA for the CDR3: TGTGCCTGGAGTGTCCCCCAGGGTGGAAGCTATGGCTACACCTTC.

This chain joins TRBV9 and TRBJ2-5; 8 bases are a match to TRBD2. The CDR3 loop spans 14 amino acids. V was pared by 4 bases and J by 2 bases, with 4 bases of the junction left unmatched. Germline lookup yields CDR1 SGDLS and CDR2 YYNGEE. The CDR3 loop reads CASSPGTRQETQYF. DNA for the CDR3: TGTGCCAGCAGCCCCGGGACTAGGCAAGAGACCCAGTACTTC.

The CDR3 spells CASSPPGGDYDIGELFF. The CDR3 bases are TGTGCCAGCTCACCTCCGGGAGGGGACTACGATATCGGGGAGCTGTTTTTT. V gene TRBV18 combines with J gene TRBJ2-2; 8 nucleotides align to TRBD2. The CDR3 length is 17 residues. V shed 3 bases and J 7 bases; nucleotides not matched to a gene: 13. Germline loops: CDR1 KGHSH, CDR2 LQKENI.

This clone turned up a few times. The V call is TRBV2, the J call TRBJ2-4; 8 bases match TRBD2. The ends lost 0 bases at V and 5 bases at J; junction bases unmatched: 6. Looked up from germline, CDR1 is SNHLY and CDR2 is FYNNEI. This CDR3 contains 16 residues. The CDR3 DNA is TGTGCCAGCAGTGAAGCCCCCGGGAGGGGGGAAAACATTCAGTACTTC. This sequence encodes CASSEAPGRGENIQYF.

The chain joins TRBV28 to TRBJ2-3, with D possibly matching TRBD1 (5 bases). V was clipped by 5 bases and J by 1 base, with 16 bases between them. CDR3 length: 16 residues. CDR1 and CDR2 (germline): MDHEN, SYDVKM. The CDR3 reads CASSPMTEAGTDTQYF. CDR3 coding DNA: TGTGCCAGCAGTCCCATGACAGAGGCGGGCACAGATACGCAGTATTTT. Together with reference TRBV28 and TRBJ2-3, the CDR3 gives the full variable domain: DVKVTQSSRYLVKRTGEKVFLECVQDMDHENMFWYRQDPGLGLRLIYFSYDVKMKEKGDIPEGYSVSREKKERFSLILESASTNQTSMYLCASSPMTEAGTDTQYFGPGTRLTVL.

This rearrangement joins TRBV30 to TRBJ2-5, with D possibly matching TRBD2 (6 bases). V was pared by 0 bases and J by 4 bases, with 15 bases between. This CDR3 is built from 15 residues. Germline V gene data show CDR1 as GTSNPN and CDR2 as SVGIG (reference sequence). The CDR3 region has the DNA TGTGCCTGGAGTGTTCGGGGGAGTGGGGTAGAGACCCAGTACTTC. Its translation is CAWSVRGSGVETQYF.

This chain joins TRBV6-5 and TRBJ2-7; D remains ambiguous. CDR3 length: 14 residues. Trimming took 0 bases from V and 1 from J, leaving 7 bases between them. The V gene's germline CDR1 is MNHEY and CDR2 SVGAGI. The CDR3 here is CASSYSRASYEQYF. CDR3 DNA: TGTGCCAGCAGTTACTCTAGAGCATCCTACGAGCAGTACTTC.

The chain couples TRBV15 to TRBJ2-1; 10 bases line up with TRBD2. Unmatched junction bases numbered 8, after V lost 1 base and J lost 8 bases. The CDR3 is 16 amino acids. Germline V gene data show CDR1 as LNHNV and CDR2 as YYDKDF (reference sequence). Here the CDR3 DNA reads TGTGCCACCAGCAGAGGGGCTAGCGGGAGAAAGCATGAGCAGTTCTTC. Protein product: CATSRGASGRKHEQFF.

Notes on this clone: A read error may produce the germline difference seen at one junction end. This chain links TRBV7-9 with TRBJ1-4; D is undetermined. CDR1 is SEHNR, CDR2 FQNEAQ, per germline (reference sequence). The CDR3 is 15 residues long. For the CDR3, the DNA is TGTTCCAGCAGCTTAGTTGACGGCCGGGTGGCAAAACTGTTTTTT. Protein product: CSSSLVDGRVAKLFF.

This chain uses TRBV6-6 with TRBJ2-2; the D is unclear. In germline, CDR1 is MNHNY, CDR2 SVGAGI (reference sequence). The V end lost 0 bases, the J end lost 5 bases, and 13 bases lay between the germline ends. This CDR3 comprises 16 residues. In DNA, the CDR3 is TGTGCCAGCAGTTACTCGAGCCCCACGTTAACCGGGGAGCTGTTTTTT. Encoded protein: CASSYSSPTLTGELFF.

The chain carries TRBV6-1 and TRBJ2-3; 9 nucleotides match TRBD2. The CDR3 loop spans 16 amino acids. The J segment lost 0 bases and the V segment lost 4 bases, leaving 5 bases of the junction unmatched. Per germline, CDR1 MNHNS and CDR2 SASEGT. Here the CDR3 DNA reads TGTGCCAGCAGTGGACGACTAGCGGCTAGCACAGATACGCAGTATTTT. Protein: CASSGRLAASTDTQYF.

In DNA, the CDR3 is TGTGCCAGCTCACGCCGGGGGGAGCAGTACTTC. This encodes CASSRRGEQYF. This chain links TRBV18 with TRBJ2-7, with D maybe TRBD2 (6 bases). Germline V gives CDR1 KGHSH, CDR2 LQKENI. CDR3 length: 11 amino acids. With 4 bases removed from V and 7 bases from J, the gap between germline ends came to 8 bases.